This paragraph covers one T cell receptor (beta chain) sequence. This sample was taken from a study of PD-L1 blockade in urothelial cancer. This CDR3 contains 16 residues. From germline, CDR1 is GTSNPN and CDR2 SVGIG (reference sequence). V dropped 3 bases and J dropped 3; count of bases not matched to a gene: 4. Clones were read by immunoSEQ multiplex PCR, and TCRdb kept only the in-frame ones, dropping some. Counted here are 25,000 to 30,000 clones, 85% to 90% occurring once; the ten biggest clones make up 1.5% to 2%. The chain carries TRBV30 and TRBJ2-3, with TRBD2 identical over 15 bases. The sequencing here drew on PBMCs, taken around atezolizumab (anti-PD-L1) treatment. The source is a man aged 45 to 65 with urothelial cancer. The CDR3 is CAWSRGTSGRTDTQYF. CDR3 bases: TGTGCCTGGAGCCGCGGGACTAGCGGGAGGACAGATACGCAGTATTTT.